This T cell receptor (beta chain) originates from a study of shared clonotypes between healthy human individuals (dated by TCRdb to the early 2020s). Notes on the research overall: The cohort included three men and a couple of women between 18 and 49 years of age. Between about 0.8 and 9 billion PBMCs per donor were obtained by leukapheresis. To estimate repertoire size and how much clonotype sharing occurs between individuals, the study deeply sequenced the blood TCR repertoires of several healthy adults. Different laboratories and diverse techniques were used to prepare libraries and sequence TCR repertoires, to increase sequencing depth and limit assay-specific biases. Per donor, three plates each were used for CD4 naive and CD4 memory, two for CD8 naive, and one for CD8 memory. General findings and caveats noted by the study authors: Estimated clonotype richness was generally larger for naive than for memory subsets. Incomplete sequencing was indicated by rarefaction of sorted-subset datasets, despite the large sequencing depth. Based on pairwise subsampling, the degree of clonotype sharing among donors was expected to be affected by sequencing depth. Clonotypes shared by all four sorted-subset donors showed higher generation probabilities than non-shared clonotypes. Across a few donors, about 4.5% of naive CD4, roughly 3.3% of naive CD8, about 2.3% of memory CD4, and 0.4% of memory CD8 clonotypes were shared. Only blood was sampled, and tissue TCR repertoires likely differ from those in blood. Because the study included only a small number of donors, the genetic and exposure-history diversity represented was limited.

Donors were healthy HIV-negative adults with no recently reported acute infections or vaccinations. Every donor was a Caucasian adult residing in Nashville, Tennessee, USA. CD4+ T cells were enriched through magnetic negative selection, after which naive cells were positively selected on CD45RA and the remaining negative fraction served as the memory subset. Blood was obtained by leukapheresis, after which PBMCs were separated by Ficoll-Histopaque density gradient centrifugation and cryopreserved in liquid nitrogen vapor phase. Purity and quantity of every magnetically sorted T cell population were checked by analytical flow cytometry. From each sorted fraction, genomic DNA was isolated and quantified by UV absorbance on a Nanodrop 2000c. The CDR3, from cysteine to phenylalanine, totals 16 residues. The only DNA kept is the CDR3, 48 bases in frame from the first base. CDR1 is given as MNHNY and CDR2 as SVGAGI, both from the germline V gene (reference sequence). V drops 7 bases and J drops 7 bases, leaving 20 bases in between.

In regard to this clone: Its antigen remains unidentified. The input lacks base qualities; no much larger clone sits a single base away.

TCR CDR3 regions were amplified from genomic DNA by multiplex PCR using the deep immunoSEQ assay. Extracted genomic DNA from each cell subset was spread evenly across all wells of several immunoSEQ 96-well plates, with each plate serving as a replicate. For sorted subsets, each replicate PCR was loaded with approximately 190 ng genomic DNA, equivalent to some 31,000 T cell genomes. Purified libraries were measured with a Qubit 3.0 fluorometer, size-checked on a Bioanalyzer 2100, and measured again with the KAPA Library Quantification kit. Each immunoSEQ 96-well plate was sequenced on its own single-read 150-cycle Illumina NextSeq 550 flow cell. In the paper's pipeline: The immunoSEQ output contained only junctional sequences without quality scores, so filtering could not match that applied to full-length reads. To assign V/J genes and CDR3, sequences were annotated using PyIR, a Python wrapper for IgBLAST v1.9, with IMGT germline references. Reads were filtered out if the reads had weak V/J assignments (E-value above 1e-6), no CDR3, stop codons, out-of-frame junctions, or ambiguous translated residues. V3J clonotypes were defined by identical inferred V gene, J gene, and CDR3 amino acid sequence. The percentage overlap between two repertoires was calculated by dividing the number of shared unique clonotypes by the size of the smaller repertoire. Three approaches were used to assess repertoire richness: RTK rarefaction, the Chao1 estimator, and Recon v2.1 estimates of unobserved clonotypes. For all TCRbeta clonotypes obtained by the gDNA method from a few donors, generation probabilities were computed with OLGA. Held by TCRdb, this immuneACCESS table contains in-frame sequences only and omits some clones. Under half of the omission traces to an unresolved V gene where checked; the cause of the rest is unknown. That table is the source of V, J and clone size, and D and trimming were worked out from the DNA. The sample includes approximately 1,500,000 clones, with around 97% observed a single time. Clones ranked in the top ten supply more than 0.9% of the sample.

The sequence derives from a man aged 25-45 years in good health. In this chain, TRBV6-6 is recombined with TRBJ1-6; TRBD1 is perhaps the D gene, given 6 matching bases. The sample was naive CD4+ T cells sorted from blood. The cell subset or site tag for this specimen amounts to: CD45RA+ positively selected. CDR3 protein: CASTPKPGGGNSPLHF. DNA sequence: TGTGCCAGCACCCCTAAGCCGGGGGGCGGAAATTCACCCCTCCACTTT.